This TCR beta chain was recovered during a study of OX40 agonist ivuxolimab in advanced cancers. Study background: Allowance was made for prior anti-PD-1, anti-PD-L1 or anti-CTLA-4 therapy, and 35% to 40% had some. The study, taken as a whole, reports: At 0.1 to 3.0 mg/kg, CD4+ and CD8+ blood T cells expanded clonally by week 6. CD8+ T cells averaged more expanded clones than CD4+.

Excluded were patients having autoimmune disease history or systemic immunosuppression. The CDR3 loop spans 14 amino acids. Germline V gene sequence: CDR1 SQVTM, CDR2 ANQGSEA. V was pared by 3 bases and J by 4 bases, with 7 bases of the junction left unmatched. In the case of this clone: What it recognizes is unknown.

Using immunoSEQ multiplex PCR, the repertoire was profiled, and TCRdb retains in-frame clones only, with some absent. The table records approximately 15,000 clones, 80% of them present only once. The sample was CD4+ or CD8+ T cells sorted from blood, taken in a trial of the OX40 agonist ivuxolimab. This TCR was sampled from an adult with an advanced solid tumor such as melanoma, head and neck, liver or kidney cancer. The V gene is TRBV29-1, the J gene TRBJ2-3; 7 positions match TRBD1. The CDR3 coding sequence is TGCAGCGTTGATCATGACAGGGTCCCAGATACGCAGTATTTT. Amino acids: CSVDHDRVPDTQYF.